The clone carrying this TCR beta chain came up many times. Its specificity is unknown. This entry comes from a study of T-cell reconstitution after alpha-beta-depleted transplantation in children. Whole-study results and caveats: T cells produced anew were the main source of T-cell counts and diversity one year after transplant. Where some patients showed high TCRbeta diversity at day 60, it came from recipient T cells and thymic progenitors that had survived. It was reported that alpha-beta T cells came from several hundred expanded graft clones (about two months after transplant).

The CDR3 consists of 15 residues. Per germline, CDR1 LNHNV and CDR2 YYDKDF (reference sequence). The ends were cut back, 3 bases at V and 2 bases at J, with 13 bases in the middle. Unique molecular identifiers were used in preparing the TCRbeta library. TCRdb used MiXCR to reprocess the PCR reads, holding one entry per CDR3 protein. Among about 300,000 distinct CDR3 sequences, around 7.3% were seen once, and the ten largest hold around 10%. V gene TRBV15 combines with J gene TRBJ1-1; D perhaps matches TRBD1 (5 bases). This clonotype originated in a female patient between 2 and 15 years old who had a stem cell transplant for Fanconi anemia, so the T cells may come from the graft donor. Specimen: peripheral blood, collected 360 days after TCRalphabeta/CD19-depleted stem cell transplant. The CDR3 loop is CATSRYGTANTEAFF. DNA for the CDR3: TGTGCCACCAGCAGGTACGGGACGGCAAACACTGAAGCTTTCTTT. Using reference TRBV15 and TRBJ1-1 for the parts outside the CDR3, the full variable domain is DAMVIQNPRYQVTQFGKPVTLSCSQTLNHNVMYWYQQKSSQAPKLLFHYYDKDFNNEADTPDNFQSRRPNTSFCFLDIRSPGLGDTAMYLCATSRYGTANTEAFFGQGTRLTVV.